Below, 15 T cell receptor beta chains from the same sample are listed, as sequenced in a study of blood T cell repertoires in COVID-19. This table comes from immunoSEQ multiplex PCR, and its TCRdb copy is limited to in-frame clones, with some not included. The data hold roughly 340,000 clones, with around 89% observed a single time. Sequencing input: peripheral blood. These receptors were collected from a woman aged 30 to 39 with COVID-19, enrolled during active disease.

Only a few counts were recorded for this clone. V usage is TRBV2 and J usage is TRBJ1-1; 10 bases line up with TRBD1. CDR3 size: 15 residues. V lost 5 bases to trimming and J lost 6 bases; unmatched junction nucleotides: 9. From germline, CDR1 is SNHLY and CDR2 FYNNEI. DNA for the CDR3: TGTGCCAGCAGTCGGGGTGACAGGGGGCGACCTGAAGCTTTCTTT. This translates into CASSRGDRGRPEAFF.

The chain links TRBV18 to TRBJ2-1; unclear D gene. CDR3 length: 13 amino acids. V gave up 2 bases and J gave up 8 bases, with 10 bases separating them. Per germline, CDR1 KGHSH and CDR2 LQKENI. CDR3 loop: CASSPAGLDEQFF. The CDR3 DNA is TGTGCCAGCTCACCAGCTGGGCTGGATGAGCAGTTCTTC.

The rearrangement uses TRBV6-6 and TRBJ2-7; 8 bases match TRBD2. V lost 2 bases to trimming and J lost 2 bases; unmatched junction nucleotides: 8. Germline V lookup: CDR1 MNHNY, CDR2 SVGAGI (reference sequence). This CDR3 contains 16 residues. In nucleotides, the CDR3 is TGTGCCAGCAGTTACAAAGCGGGAGTGGCAACCTACGAGCAGTACGTC. This encodes CASSYKAGVATYEQYV.

The CDR3 sequence: CASSPRDGGSTEAFF. CDR3 in DNA: TGCGCCAGCAGCCCCCGGGACGGGGGAAGCACTGAAGCTTTCTTT. This rearrangement joins TRBV5-1 to TRBJ1-1, with D tentatively TRBD1 (5 bases). The V end was cut by 4 bases, the J end by 4 bases, with 17 bases between. Germline CDR1 reads SGHRS; CDR2 reads YFSETQ. CDR3 length equals 15 residues. The full variable domain, with the rest looked up from reference TRBV5-1 and TRBJ1-1, is KAGVTQTPRYLIKTRGQQVTLSCSPISGHRSVSWYQQTPGQGLQFLFEYFSETQRNKGNFPGRFSGRQFSNSRSEMNVSTLELGDSALYLCASSPRDGGSTEAFFGQGTRLTVV.

This rearrangement joins TRBV3-1 (or the pseudogene TRBV3-2) to TRBJ2-2, with D maybe TRBD2 (6 bases). The CDR3 loop spans 15 amino acids. Trimming stripped 4 bases from V and 3 bases from J, with 12 bases between. Germline values: CDR1 LGHDT, CDR2 YNNKEL (reference sequence). The CDR3 loop is CASSPREYDTGELFF. CDR3 DNA: TGTGCCAGCAGCCCCCGGGAGTATGACACCGGGGAGCTGTTTTTT.

This clone showed up just once. J is TRBJ2-5 and V is TRBV7-9; 9 bases are a match to TRBD2. CDR1 is SEHNR and CDR2 is FQNEAQ in the germline V gene (reference sequence). The V segment lost 5 bases and the J segment 4 bases; nucleotides outside the gene matches: 5. The CDR3 totals 14 residues. This CDR3 reads CASSRLAGRETQYF. CDR3 bases: TGTGCCAGCAGCCGCCTAGCGGGAAGAGAGACCCAGTACTTC.

On this clone itself: The identical CDR3 is also encoded by other nucleotide sequences in the sample. This chain joins TRBV4-3 and TRBJ1-5; 8 nucleotides align to TRBD1. V was pared by 0 bases and J by 2 bases, with 0 bases of the junction left unmatched. Germline values: CDR1 LGHNA, CDR2 YSLEER. CDR3 length equals 15 residues. The CDR3 reads CASSQDRGRNQPQHF. The CDR3 region has the DNA TGCGCCAGCAGCCAAGACAGGGGGCGCAATCAGCCCCAGCATTTT.

V gene TRBV4-3 combines with J gene TRBJ2-3; D is ambiguous. Germline CDR1 and CDR2: LGHNA and YSLEER. The CDR3 length is 15 residues. Trimming left V 0 bases short and J 1 base short, with 8 bases between. The CDR3 loop is CASSQDPPGTDTQYF. Here the CDR3 DNA reads TGCGCCAGCAGCCAAGATCCCCCCGGCACAGATACGCAGTATTTT.

V gene TRBV3-1 (or the pseudogene TRBV3-2) combines with J gene TRBJ2-3; D uncertain. The CDR3 consists of 15 residues. Trimming removed 3 bases from V and 1 base from J, with 11 bases in between. Per germline, CDR1 LGHDT and CDR2 YNNKEL (reference sequence). The CDR3 sequence: CASSHQERGTDTQYF. The CDR3 DNA follows: TGTGCCAGCAGCCACCAGGAAAGAGGCACAGATACGCAGTATTTT.

This clone was counted once. The DNA of the CDR3 is TGTGCCACCAGTGACCAGGGGCCCCCGGGCAATGAGCAGTTCTTC. Translated, it gives CATSDQGPPGNEQFF. The rearrangement joins TRBV24-1 to TRBJ2-1, with D possibly being TRBD1 (6 bases). Germline CDR1 and CDR2: KGHDR and SFDVKD. The CDR3 sequence is 15 residues long. Trimming took off 4 bases at V and 6 bases at J, with 15 bases between the two ends.

This chain connects TRBV15 to TRBJ2-1, with 10 bases matching TRBD2. V lost 3 bases, J lost 3 bases, and 11 bases stayed unmatched. The CDR3 runs 18 residues. Germline V gene sequence: CDR1 LNHNV, CDR2 YYDKDF (reference sequence). CDR3 region: CATSRGGGLAVLYNEQFF. The DNA for the CDR3 is TGTGCCACCAGCAGGGGGGGAGGACTAGCGGTTCTCTACAATGAGCAGTTCTTC.

The rearrangement joins TRBV19 to TRBJ2-3, with D possibly being TRBD1 (6 bases). Trimming stripped 7 bases from V and 0 bases from J, with 17 bases between. This CDR3 region has 16 residues. Looked up from germline, CDR1 is LNHDA and CDR2 is SQIVND (reference sequence). The DNA of the CDR3 is TGTGCCAGTAACAGGGTGTGGGGGTGGAGCACAGATACGCAGTATTTT. Amino acid sequence: CASNRVWGWSTDTQYF.

The V and J genes are TRBV7-2 and TRBJ2-2; D might be TRBD1 (6 bases). In germline, CDR1 is SGHTA, CDR2 FQGNSA. CDR3 length equals 13 residues. Trimming pared 6 bases from V and 4 bases from J, leaving 9 bases between. The CDR3 nucleotides read TGTGCCAGCAGGACCAGGGGCACCGGGGAGCTGTTTTTT. Translated, it gives CASRTRGTGELFF.

This clone was observed once. The chain uses TRBV5-1 and TRBJ2-3; 7 bases are a match to TRBD1. V shed 2 bases and J 0 bases; nucleotides not matched to a gene: 6. CDR1 is SGHRS, CDR2 YFSETQ, per germline. CDR3 size: 16 residues. CDR3 nucleotide sequence: TGCGCCAGCAGCTTACGGGGACAGACTAGCACAGATACGCAGTATTTT. Protein sequence: CASSLRGQTSTDTQYF.

V and J are TRBV19 and TRBJ1-2; the match to TRBD1 covers 7 bases. The germline V gene encodes CDR1 LNHDA and CDR2 SQIVND (reference sequence). The length of the CDR3 is 12 residues. With 5 bases clipped from V and 8 bases from J, the junction kept 5 bases outside the gene matches. CDR3 region: CASSSRTGGYTF. The CDR3 nucleotides read TGTGCCAGTAGTTCCCGGACAGGCGGCTACACCTTC.